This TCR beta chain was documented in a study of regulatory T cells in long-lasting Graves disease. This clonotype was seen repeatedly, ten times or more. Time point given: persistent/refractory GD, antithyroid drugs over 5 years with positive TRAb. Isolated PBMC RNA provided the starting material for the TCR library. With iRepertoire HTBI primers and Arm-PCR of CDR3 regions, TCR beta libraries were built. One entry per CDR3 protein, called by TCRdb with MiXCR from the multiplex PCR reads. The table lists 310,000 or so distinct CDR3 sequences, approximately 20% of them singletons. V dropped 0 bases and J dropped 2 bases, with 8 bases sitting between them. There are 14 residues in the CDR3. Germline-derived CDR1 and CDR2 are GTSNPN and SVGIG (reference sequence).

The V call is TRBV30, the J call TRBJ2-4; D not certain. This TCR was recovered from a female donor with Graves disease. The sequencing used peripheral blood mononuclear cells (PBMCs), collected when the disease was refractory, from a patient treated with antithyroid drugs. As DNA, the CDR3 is TGTGCCTGGAGTGTACGAAGGACCAAAAACATTCAGTACTTC. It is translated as CAWSVRRTKNIQYF.